This T cell receptor beta chain originates from a study of T cells expressing NK-cell markers. General study findings and limits: The study found these clonotypes also leading the CD3+CD56-NKG2C+ fraction in four donors.

The length of the CDR3 is 12 residues. Germline CDR1 is DFQATT and CDR2 is SNEGSKA (reference sequence). A note on this clonotype: Its target is unknown.

TCRdb reanalyzed the 5' RACE reads and collapses them to one entry per CDR3 protein, without DNA. Recorded for this sample: approximately 420,000 distinct CDR3 sequences. The sequencing sample was made of blood T cells: a sorted CD56 or NKG2C T cell subset, CD4+ or CD8+ T cells, or bulk PBMC T cells (not recorded which). The chain has TRBV20-1 and TRBJ2-1; the TCRdb D gene call, TRBD1, has no DNA to confirm it. The TCR sequence derives from a woman aged 50 to 60 in good health. The CDR3 region is CSAFNRGHEQFF.